Detailed here is one T cell receptor (beta chain). The CDR3 is made up of 18 amino acids. In germline, CDR1 is SGDLS, CDR2 YYNGEE. J lost 0 bases, V lost 3 bases, and 6 bases had no gene match. This sample is drawn from a study of blood T cell repertoires in COVID-19. TCRdb's table, derived via immunoSEQ multiplex PCR, lists solely in-frame clones and lacks some. This repertoire shows fewer than 180,000 clones, around 86% found once; its top ten account for more than 3%. The sequenced sample was peripheral blood. The V and J genes are TRBV9 and TRBJ2-1, with 13 bases lining up with TRBD2. This receptor was identified in a man aged 65 to 85 with acute or convalescent COVID-19. The CDR3 region is CASSAGTSGDRSYNEQFF. CDR3 DNA: TGTGCCAGCAGCGCCGGGACTAGCGGGGACCGCTCCTACAATGAGCAGTTCTTC.